Sequencing of this T cell receptor beta chain was carried out in a study of blood T cell repertoires in COVID-19. The overall study: Both acute and convalescent COVID-19 samples were obtained from the United States, Italy and Spain. From T cells, B-cell-depleted T cells, or PBMCs came the material, which was cDNA or gDNA.

The method was immunoSEQ multiplex PCR; TCRdb's version includes in-frame clones alone and lacks a portion of them. The sample has about 370,000 clones; about nine tenths are singletons. The CDR3 length is 14 residues. With 3 bases clipped from V and 4 bases from J, the junction kept 7 bases outside the gene matches. Germline loops: CDR1 DFQATT, CDR2 SNEGSKA (reference sequence). Assignments of participants to cohorts depended upon their own reported clinical history. The sample comprised PBMCs or T cells enriched from blood (not recorded which). The clonotype was recovered from a woman aged 25 to 39 who had recovered from COVID-19. The chain links TRBV20-1 to TRBJ2-7; 9 bases align to TRBD2. DNA of the CDR3: TGCAGTGCTAGTGGTGGCGGGGGGGCATACGAGCAGTACTTC. Its protein product is CSASGGGGAYEQYF.